This T cell receptor (beta chain) is drawn from a study of blood T cell repertoires in COVID-19. Study at large: Some COVID-19 samples were acute and others convalescent; all came from the United States, Italy and Spain.

Per the authors' pipeline: Quantification of nucleated cells was approximated via reference gene primer amplification. Clones were read by immunoSEQ multiplex PCR, and TCRdb kept only the in-frame ones, dropping some. V and J calls and clone size are given by that table; D and trimming were obtained from the DNA. The repertoire holds about 190,000 clones, with roughly 87% as singletons. Seattle participants joined during active infection and were tracked over time. This TCR came from a woman aged 55-69 years with COVID-19, enrolled during active disease. The sample comprised peripheral blood.

The CDR3 protein is CASSLERNTEAFF. The CDR3 bases are TGCGCCAGCAGCTTGGAGAGGAACACTGAAGCTTTCTTT. The J gene is TRBJ1-1, the V gene TRBV5-1; D call uncertain. Trimming pared 0 bases from V and 1 base from J, leaving 4 bases between. Germline loops: CDR1 SGHRS, CDR2 YFSETQ. The CDR3 consists of 13 residues.